This record covers a single TCR beta chain. The CDR3 is made up of 14 amino acids. V was pared by 1 base and J by 8 bases, with 6 bases of the junction left unmatched. Per the germline V gene, CDR1 is SEHNR and CDR2 is FQNEAQ (reference sequence). The repertoire was sequenced with immunoSEQ multiplex PCR; TCRdb's copy has only in-frame clones and lacks some. The table records approximately 100,000 clones, about 89% of them present only once. This entry belongs to a study of T cell responses to AZD1222 COVID-19 vaccine. This sequence joins TRBV7-9 and TRBJ1-2; 8 bases map to TRBD1. Material: peripheral blood, obtained on day 0 of AZD1222 vaccination. The sequence was collected from an adult in good health. CDR3 loop: CASSLVSGGGGYTF. CDR3 DNA: TGTGCCAGCAGCTTAGTTTCAGGGGGCGGCGGCTACACCTTC.